These 18 T cell receptor beta chains came from one sample sequenced in a study of blood T cell repertoires in COVID-19. Assay: immunoSEQ multiplex PCR; the TCRdb copy retains only in-frame clones and omits some. The sample has about 180,000 clones, roughly 84% seen once. The specimen was peripheral blood. These receptors all stem from a woman older than 75 with acute or convalescent COVID-19.

V is TRBV11-2 and J is TRBJ1-1; D not resolved. The CDR3 covers 14 residues. CDR1 is SGHAT, CDR2 FQNNGV, per germline. The ends were cut back, 1 base at V and 1 base at J, with 7 bases in the middle. CDR3 coding DNA: TGTGCCAGCAGCTTAGGACTGGAGAACACTGAAGCTTTCTTT. This translates into CASSLGLENTEAFF. Full variable domain (outside the CDR3, taken from reference TRBV11-2 and TRBJ1-1): EAGVAQSPRYKIIEKRQSVAFWCNPISGHATLYWYQQILGQGPKLLIQFQNNGVVDDSQLPKDRFSAERLKGVDSTLKIQPAKLEDSAVYLCASSLGLENTEAFFGQGTRLTVV.

This clone was counted between two and nine times. The chain uses TRBV10-1 and TRBJ2-7; 7 bases agree with TRBD1. The germline V gene has CDR1 WNHNN and CDR2 SYGVQD (reference sequence). V shed 7 bases, J shed 3 bases, and the junction held 12 bases outside the gene matches. The CDR3 totals 15 residues. CDR3 sequence: CASNIPRDSFYEQYF. The CDR3 DNA is TGCGCCAGCAATATACCCCGGGACAGTTTCTACGAGCAGTACTTC.

This clone was counted between two and nine times. This chain joins TRBV27 and TRBJ2-5; 7 bases match TRBD1. Germline CDR1 MNHEY, CDR2 SMNVEV (reference sequence). CDR3 size: 16 residues. With 5 bases clipped from V and 5 bases from J, the junction kept 14 bases outside the gene matches. The CDR3 reads CASSAPGTEGVETQYF. Here the CDR3 DNA reads TGTGCCAGCAGTGCCCCCGGGACAGAGGGCGTGGAGACCCAGTACTTC.

V gene TRBV5-4 combines with J gene TRBJ2-7; 11 bases map to TRBD2. The CDR3 extends over 15 amino acids. Per germline, CDR1 SGHNT and CDR2 YYREEE (reference sequence). V was pared by 4 bases and J by 0 bases, with 3 bases of the junction left unmatched. The CDR3 region is CASSIAGGSSYEQYF. The DNA for the CDR3 is TGTGCCAGCAGCATAGCGGGGGGGAGCTCCTACGAGCAGTACTTC.

The rearrangement joins TRBV11-3 to TRBJ2-5, with a weak D call TRBD2 (5 bases). Between the trimmed V and J ends, which lost 2 bases and 5 bases, there was a span of 9 bases. This CDR3 is built from 13 residues. The germline gives CDR1 SGHNT, CDR2 YENEEA. The CDR3 region is CASSLFGEETQYF. The CDR3 nucleotides are TGTGCCAGCAGCTTATTCGGGGAGGAGACCCAGTACTTC.

J is TRBJ2-7 and V is TRBV5-4, with 13 bases fitting TRBD2. The junction had 5 bases not matched to a gene; V was cut back by 4 bases and J by 1 base. The germline V gene has CDR1 SGHNT and CDR2 YYREEE (reference sequence). This CDR3 comprises 16 residues. CDR3 in amino acids: CASSPGLAGKSYEQYF. In DNA form, the CDR3 reads TGTGCCAGCAGCCCGGGACTAGCGGGGAAATCCTACGAGCAGTACTTC.

A single count supports this clone. The J gene is TRBJ1-3, the V gene TRBV13; 8 bases match TRBD1. Unmatched junction bases numbered 4, after V lost 0 bases and J lost 0 bases. Germline CDR1 and CDR2: PRHDT and FYEKMQ (reference sequence). The CDR3 extends over 17 amino acids. The CDR3 region is CASSLGRTGLSGNTIYF. The CDR3 bases are TGTGCCAGCAGCTTAGGACGGACAGGGCTCTCTGGAAACACCATATATTTT.

The chain has TRBV7-9 and TRBJ2-7; perhaps TRBD2 as D (5 bases). The germline V gene has CDR1 SEHNR and CDR2 FQNEAQ (reference sequence). The CDR3 runs to 14 residues. Trimming took 1 base from V and 7 from J, leaving 14 bases between them. The CDR3 is CASSLVLGTGEQYF. In DNA, the CDR3 is TGTGCCAGCAGCTTAGTTCTGGGCACGGGAGAGCAGTACTTC. The whole variable domain, filled in from reference TRBV7-9 and TRBJ2-7, reads DTGVSQNPRHKITKRGQNVTFRCDPISEHNRLYWYRQTLGQGPEFLTYFQNEAQLEKSRLLSDRFSAERPKGSFSTLEIQRTEQGDSAMYLCASSLVLGTGEQYFGPGTRLTVT.

The chain couples TRBV3-1 (or the pseudogene TRBV3-2) to TRBJ1-1; TRBD1 aligns across 10 bases. Looked up from germline, CDR1 is LGHDT and CDR2 is YNNKEL (reference sequence). CDR3 length: 15 residues. Trimming took 2 bases from V and 7 from J; bases not matched to a gene: 7. The CDR3, as DNA: TGTGCCAGCAGCCAACCGGGACAGGGGTCTTTTGAAGCTTTCTTT. Translation gives CASSQPGQGSFEAFF.

The gene calls are TRBV4-2 and TRBJ1-3; 7 bases align to TRBD1. J was trimmed by 3 bases and V by 1 base; bases with no gene match: 6. There are 16 residues in the CDR3. From germline, CDR1 is LGHNA and CDR2 YNFKEQ. Here the CDR3 reads CASSQATGSFGNTIYF. CDR3 sequence (DNA): TGTGCCAGCAGCCAAGCGACAGGGAGTTTTGGAAACACCATATATTTT.

This clone has only a few counts. V and J are TRBV27 and TRBJ1-2, with 10 bases that match TRBD1. The CDR3 extends over 14 amino acids. V was clipped by 3 bases and J by 5 bases; unmatched bases: 3. CDR1 is MNHEY and CDR2 is SMNVEV in the germline V gene (reference sequence). CDR3 bases: TGTGCCAGCAGTTTCCAGGGACAGGGGTATGGCTACACCTTC. This gives the protein CASSFQGQGYGYTF.

This clone appeared a single time. V and J are TRBV6-5 and TRBJ1-6; perhaps TRBD1 as D (5 bases). The V gene lost 4 bases and the J gene lost 6 bases, with 7 bases spanning the gap. The germline V gene has CDR1 MNHEY and CDR2 SVGAGI. CDR3 size: 13 residues. CDR3 sequence reads: CASSFRVNSPLHF. Here the CDR3 DNA reads TGTGCCAGCAGTTTCAGGGTTAATTCACCCCTCCACTTT.

This clone was seen once. The V and J genes are TRBV7-2 and TRBJ1-4; D gene uncertain. Trimming took off 0 bases at V and 11 bases at J, with 10 bases between the two ends. CDR1 is SGHTA and CDR2 is FQGNSA in the germline V gene. The CDR3 spans 13 residues. The CDR3 DNA is TGTGCCAGCAGCTTAGCGGAGGCCGGGAAACTGTTTTTT. Protein: CASSLAEAGKLFF.

The chain joins TRBV7-9 to TRBJ2-5; 9 bases are a match to TRBD2. The junction had 9 bases not matched to a gene; V was cut back by 5 bases and J by 5 bases. The CDR3 is made up of 15 amino acids. Germline-derived CDR1 and CDR2 are SEHNR and FQNEAQ (reference sequence). In DNA, the CDR3 is TGTGCCAGCAGCATTATAGCGGGAGTTCGGGAGACCCAGTACTTC. Translating it yields CASSIIAGVRETQYF.

The chain combines TRBV2 with TRBJ2-5; TRBD2 aligns across 7 bases. In germline, CDR1 is SNHLY, CDR2 FYNNEI. Germline trimming cut 7 bases from V and 5 bases from J; bases unmatched to any gene: 4. The CDR3 is 12 amino acids. The CDR3 loop is CASMGLKETQYF. The DNA for the CDR3 is TGTGCCAGCATGGGACTAAAGGAGACCCAGTACTTC.

This chain uses TRBV7-5 with TRBJ2-1; the D segment call TRBD1 is taken from the table without a DNA check. TRBV7-5 is recorded as a pseudogene. The CDR3 runs to 16 residues. CDR3: CVRSPRTGRFNNEQFF. CDR3 nucleotide sequence: TGTGTCAGAAGCCCGAGGACAGGGCGATTTAACAATGAGCAGTTCTTC.

This clone showed up just a few times. This sequence joins TRBV12-3 or TRBV12-4 and TRBJ2-5; the match to TRBD2 covers 7 bases. This CDR3 has 13 residues. Unmatched junction bases numbered 10, after V lost 8 bases and J lost 7 bases. CDR3 sequence (DNA): TGTGCCAGCCGGGGGGAGATCCCAGGGACCCAGTACTTC. Its translation is CASRGEIPGTQYF.

The chain recombines TRBV18 with TRBJ1-5; tentative D call: TRBD1 (5 bases). CDR3 length equals 17 residues. Deletions cut 6 bases from V and 2 bases from J, with 20 bases between. From germline, CDR1 is KGHSH and CDR2 LQKENI. CDR3 sequence reads: CASSPGIAGRGNQPQHF. In DNA, the CDR3 is TGTGCCAGCTCGCCCGGGATAGCGGGGCGTGGCAATCAGCCCCAGCATTTT.